This TCR beta chain is drawn from a study of T cells in Graves' hyperthyroidism and ophthalmopathy. RNA transcripts provided the source from which TCR beta CDR3 regions were amplified. Primed by the HTBI set, a first-round RT-PCR was run on the TCR CDR3. One entry per CDR3 protein, called by TCRdb with MiXCR from the multiplex PCR reads. The table records 800,000 or so distinct CDR3 sequences, about 38% of them present only once. This clonotype has only a few counts. Uncontrolled infections, other autoimmune diseases, pregnancy or lactation led to exclusion of patients. Diagnostic assessment was based on clinical symptoms, serum thyroxine and TRAb, thyroid ultrasound and orbital computed tomography. The sequenced material came from blood. This TCR came from a man aged 18 to 29 with Graves' hyperthyroidism.

The CDR3, as DNA: TGTGCAGTCAAGGTTCAAGGGGTACTGTTTTTT. It translates to CAVKVQGVLFF. The J gene is TRBJ1-4, the V gene TRBV12-3 or TRBV12-4, with D possibly being TRBD1 (5 bases). CDR3 length: 11 residues.